This passage covers 11 T cell receptor beta chains from one sample sequenced in a study of T cell repertoires in cytomegalovirus infection (dated by TCRdb to about 2019). Per the publication, the treatment or condition label means: in vitro stimulation with specific CMV peptide epitopes to enrich CMV-specific T cells. Instrument used: Illumina HiSeq 1500. TCRdb cleaned the public reads at Q25 with fastp, built clones with MiXCR and kept in-frame beta chains. For every CDR3 protein sequence, its rows merge into one entry that carries the most common genes and DNA. The sample contains some 800,000 distinct CDR3 sequences, 30% to 35% of them found a single time. In total, the top ten clones hold around an eighth of the sample. These receptors are not linked to any known antigen. Sequencing was performed on cultured CD8+ T cells from PBMCs, taken from culture after CMV antigen stimulation. These receptors were obtained from a human donor in good health (CMV status not recorded). Some clones in this sample may be carry-over from other donors' samples.

The chain recombines TRBV27 with TRBJ2-3; D ambiguous. The V gene's germline CDR1 is MNHEY and CDR2 SMNVEV (reference sequence). The CDR3 has 18 amino acids. The V end lost 6 bases, the J end lost 8 bases, and 30 bases lay between the germline ends. CDR3 nucleotide sequence: TGTGCCAGCAGAAACCACAACCCCACCAAAAACCTCGTAGCTACGCAGTATTTT. It encodes CASRNHNPTKNLVATQYF.

Details on this clonotype: At one end the junction does not follow the germline gene, possibly because of a read error. The rearrangement uses TRBV9 and TRBJ2-1; 8 bases match TRBD1. CDR3 length equals 18 residues. CDR1 is SGDLS and CDR2 is YYNGEE in the germline V gene. This chain's CDR3 is CVSSADRGFHLHVHEQFF. The CDR3 region has the DNA TGTGTCAGCAGCGCAGACAGGGGTTTCCACCTACATGTCCATGAGCAGTTCTTC. The variable domain in full, with the rest retrieved from reference TRBV9 and TRBJ2-1, is DSGVTQTPKHLITATGQRVTLRCSPRSGDLSVYWYQQSLDQGLQFLIQYYNGEERAKGNILERFSAQQFPDLHSELNLSSLELGDSALYFCVSSADRGFHLHVHEQFFGPGTRLTVL.

This clonotype showed up just a few times. The chain links TRBV19 to TRBJ2-5; D ambiguous. CDR1 and CDR2 (germline): LNHDA, SQIVND (reference sequence). V gave up 0 bases and J gave up 5 bases, with 13 bases separating them. The CDR3 has 15 amino acids. The chain's CDR3 is CASSIETGAVETQYF. CDR3 bases: TGTGCCAGTAGTATAGAAACGGGCGCCGTGGAGACCCAGTACTTC. The variable domain in full, completed from reference TRBV19 and TRBJ2-5, reads DGGITQSPKYLFRKEGQNVTLSCEQNLNHDAMYWYRQDPGQGLRLIYYSQIVNDFQKGDIAEGYSVSREKKESFPLTVTSAQKNPTAFYLCASSIETGAVETQYFGPGTRLLVL.

This clonotype was recorded at least ten times. The V and J genes are TRBV7-9 and TRBJ1-4; the D is unclear. Germline V gives CDR1 SEHNR, CDR2 FQNEAQ (reference sequence). This CDR3 region has 15 residues. The V end was cut by 11 bases, the J end by 8 bases, with 24 bases between. The CDR3 DNA reads as TGTGCCCTCCCCCGGCAGGAATCGTTGGGCGAAAAACTGTTTTTT. Translation: CALPRQESLGEKLFF.

The V and J genes are TRBV28 and TRBJ2-7; D is ambiguous. Trimming removed 5 bases at V and 4 bases at J, with 12 bases between. Germline CDR1 and CDR2: MDHEN and SYDVKM. This CDR3 is built from 13 residues. Here the CDR3 DNA reads TGTGCCAGCAGTCCAGACCCCCCATACGAGCAGTACGTC. It yields the protein CASSPDPPYEQYV.

The V and J genes are TRBV19 and TRBJ2-1; D might be TRBD2 (5 bases). The germline V gene has CDR1 LNHDA and CDR2 SQIVND (reference sequence). V was trimmed by 3 bases and J by 0 bases, leaving 12 bases between them. This CDR3 spans 16 amino acids. This CDR3 reads CASSIGYGDSYNEQFF. In DNA form, the CDR3 reads TGTGCCAGTAGTATTGGGTACGGGGACTCCTACAATGAGCAGTTCTTC.

In regard to this clonotype: This may be a read error, as it is one base from a much larger clone. The chain links TRBV7-3 to TRBJ2-1, with D perhaps matching TRBD1 (5 bases). V was clipped by 5 bases and J by 2 bases, with 13 bases between them. The CDR3 length is 15 residues. Germline CDR1 SGHTA, CDR2 FQGTGA. CDR3: CASSPLSGTYNEQFF. The DNA for the CDR3 is TGTGCCAGCAGCCCCCTTTCAGGGACCTACAATGAGCAGTTCTTC.

This clonotype turned up a few times. The rearrangement uses TRBV6-5 and TRBJ2-5; 11 bases are shared with TRBD2. The length of the CDR3 is 16 residues. V lost 4 bases and J lost 0; bases outside the gene matches: 4. Germline loops: CDR1 MNHEY, CDR2 SVGAGI. The CDR3 bases are TGTGCCAGCAGTTTCCTACTAGCGGGGGACCAAGAGACCCAGTACTTC. This translates into CASSFLLAGDQETQYF.

The chain couples TRBV6-6 to TRBJ2-1, with 9 bases identical to TRBD1. Germline CDR1 reads MNHNY; CDR2 reads SVGAGI (reference sequence). V lost 5 bases to trimming and J lost 8 bases; unmatched junction nucleotides: 16. There are 17 residues in the CDR3. CDR3 nucleotides: TGTGCCAGCAGTCCAAGCCTCCCACACAGGGGGCGGGATGAGCAGTTCTTC. Residues: CASSPSLPHRGRDEQFF.

V gene TRBV19 combines with J gene TRBJ2-2; D gene ambiguous. The length of the CDR3 is 13 residues. The V end was cut by 1 base, the J end by 6 bases, with 6 bases between. Per germline, CDR1 LNHDA and CDR2 SQIVND (reference sequence). The CDR3 DNA reads as TGTGCCAGTAGTATAGTTCGACCCGGGGAGCTGTTTTTT. As protein: CASSIVRPGELFF.

Only a few counts were recorded for this clonotype. The chain couples TRBV7-6 to TRBJ2-3; D not certain. This CDR3 is 15 amino acids long. CDR1 and CDR2 (germline): SGHVS, FNYEAQ. V lost 1 base to trimming and J lost 2 bases, with 10 bases between them. The CDR3: CASSLVSDLTDTQYF. The CDR3 DNA follows: TGTGCCAGCAGCTTAGTTTCTGATCTCACAGATACGCAGTATTTT.